One sample yielded the 27 T cell receptor beta chains listed below, sequenced in a study of blood T cell repertoires in COVID-19. Using immunoSEQ multiplex PCR, the repertoire was profiled, and TCRdb retains in-frame clones only, with some absent. Of around 380,000 clones in the sample, more than 70% were seen once. The sequenced sample consisted of PBMCs or T cells enriched from blood (not recorded which). Every receptor here comes from a man aged 30-40 years who had recovered from COVID-19.

The chain combines TRBV7-9 with TRBJ1-6; D is ambiguous. This CDR3 comprises 14 residues. Deletions cut 5 bases from V and 6 bases from J, with 11 bases between. Germline values: CDR1 SEHNR, CDR2 FQNEAQ (reference sequence). The CDR3: CASSQASINSPLHF. The CDR3 DNA reads TGTGCCAGCAGCCAGGCTTCGATTAATTCACCCCTCCACTTT.

CDR3 DNA: TGTGCCAGCCGTCCGGGGGGGCCCGATGAGCAGTTCTTC. Amino acid sequence: CASRPGGPDEQFF. This chain uses TRBV6-5 with TRBJ2-1; 8 nucleotides match TRBD2. CDR1 is MNHEY, CDR2 SVGAGI, per germline. The CDR3 is 13 residues long. With V trimmed by 8 bases and J by 8 bases, 8 bases remained unmatched.

The rearrangement uses TRBV10-3 and TRBJ2-5, with D maybe TRBD2 (6 bases). V was trimmed by 3 bases and J by 2 bases, leaving 10 bases between them. Germline V gives CDR1 ENHRY, CDR2 SYGVKD. The CDR3 has 14 amino acids. CDR3 residues: CAISDSGGQETQYF. The CDR3 bases are TGTGCCATCAGTGACTCCGGGGGACAAGAGACCCAGTACTTC.

V usage is TRBV5-1 and J usage is TRBJ2-2; TRBD1 matches at 10 bases. Germline loops: CDR1 SGHRS, CDR2 YFSETQ. This CDR3 is built from 16 residues. V dropped 3 bases and J dropped 3; count of bases not matched to a gene: 5. The CDR3 loop is CASSSGQGLDTGELFF. CDR3 bases: TGCGCCAGCAGCTCGGGACAGGGGCTCGACACCGGGGAGCTGTTTTTT. The full variable domain, rest sourced from reference TRBV5-1 and TRBJ2-2, is KAGVTQTPRYLIKTRGQQVTLSCSPISGHRSVSWYQQTPGQGLQFLFEYFSETQRNKGNFPGRFSGRQFSNSRSEMNVSTLELGDSALYLCASSSGQGLDTGELFFGEGSRLTVL.

This sequence joins TRBV9 and TRBJ2-1, with 9 bases fitting TRBD2. The CDR3 is made up of 15 amino acids. V lost 0 bases, J lost 6 bases, and 4 bases stayed unmatched. From germline, CDR1 is SGDLS and CDR2 YYNGEE. The CDR3 spells CASSVVLAGANEQFF. The CDR3 DNA follows: TGTGCCAGCAGCGTAGTTTTAGCGGGGGCCAATGAGCAGTTCTTC. Complete variable domain (other parts from reference TRBV9 and TRBJ2-1): DSGVTQTPKHLITATGQRVTLRCSPRSGDLSVYWYQQSLDQGLQFLIQYYNGEERAKGNILERFSAQQFPDLHSELNLSSLELGDSALYFCASSVVLAGANEQFFGPGTRLTVL.

The chain uses TRBV10-2 and TRBJ2-1; 7 bases line up with TRBD2. Unmatched junction bases numbered 8, after V lost 7 bases and J lost 5 bases. The CDR3 consists of 14 residues. Germline V lookup: CDR1 WSHSY, CDR2 SAAADI. CDR3 nucleotide sequence: TGCGCCAGCACCCTGGGGGGGACCGACAATGAGCAGTTCTTC. This codes for CASTLGGTDNEQFF.

This rearrangement joins TRBV6-5 to TRBJ1-2; the D gene is possibly TRBD1 (5 bases). Germline V gene sequence: CDR1 MNHEY, CDR2 SVGAGI. The V gene lost 5 bases and the J gene lost 2 bases, with 12 bases spanning the gap. CDR3 length: 14 amino acids. CDR3 DNA: TGTGCCAGCAGTCAAAACACAGGAAACTATGGCTACACCTTC. This codes for CASSQNTGNYGYTF.

This clone was seen only once. This sequence joins TRBV9 and TRBJ1-1; D might be TRBD1 (5 bases). V was pared by 0 bases and J by 4 bases, with 16 bases between. The CDR3 sequence is 16 residues long. CDR1 is SGDLS and CDR2 is YYNGEE in the germline V gene. The CDR3 DNA follows: TGTGCCAGCAGCGTAGGTCTTGGGCAGGGTGCCACTGAAGCTTTCTTT. The encoded protein is CASSVGLGQGATEAFF.

V is TRBV19 and J is TRBJ1-5; D possibly corresponds to TRBD1 (5 bases). Germline CDR1 reads LNHDA; CDR2 reads SQIVND (reference sequence). CDR3 length: 16 residues. V lost 7 bases to trimming and J lost 4 bases, with 20 bases between them. CDR3 nucleotide sequence: TGTGCCAGTAAAAGGTCAGAGTCAGGGTCAAATCAGCCCCAGCATTTT. Its translation is CASKRSESGSNQPQHF. Supplemented by reference TRBV19 and TRBJ1-5, the full variable domain reads DGGITQSPKYLFRKEGQNVTLSCEQNLNHDAMYWYRQDPGQGLRLIYYSQIVNDFQKGDIAEGYSVSREKKESFPLTVTSAQKNPTAFYLCASKRSESGSNQPQHFGDGTRLSIL.

V is TRBV7-2 and J is TRBJ1-6, with a weak D call TRBD1 (6 bases). Germline V lookup: CDR1 SGHTA, CDR2 FQGNSA. This CDR3 has 15 amino acids. Trimming removed 1 base from V and 6 bases from J, with 10 bases in between. CDR3 DNA sequence: TGTGCCAGCAGCTTAGGGAAACAGGGTAATTCACCCCTCCACTTT. Its protein product is CASSLGKQGNSPLHF.

V is TRBV5-8 and J is TRBJ1-2; D gene unclear. V lost 5 bases and J lost 1, with 15 bases in between. CDR3 length: 15 residues. CDR1 is SGHTS, CDR2 YDEGEE, per germline. The CDR3 loop is CASRVSGRDNYGYTF. CDR3 in DNA: TGTGCCAGCAGAGTCAGCGGGAGAGATAACTATGGCTACACCTTC.

The genes are TRBV7-6 and TRBJ1-2, with a possible D match to TRBD1 (6 bases). The V gene lost 2 bases and the J gene lost 4 bases, with 14 bases spanning the gap. The CDR3 covers 15 residues. Germline V CDR1 and CDR2: SGHVS, FNYEAQ. The CDR3 DNA is TGTGCCAGCAGCTTAATGGGGGGGGCAGGCTATGGCTACACCTTC. Protein: CASSLMGGAGYGYTF.

The chain has TRBV12-3 or TRBV12-4 and TRBJ2-7; 7 bases agree with TRBD1. V was clipped by 5 bases and J by 2 bases; unmatched bases: 3. The CDR3 is 13 amino acids. Here the CDR3 reads CASSPGQTYEQYF. CDR3 sequence (DNA): TGTGCCAGCAGTCCGGGACAGACCTACGAGCAGTACTTC.

The chain carries TRBV5-4 and TRBJ1-1, with D maybe TRBD1 (5 bases). The CDR3 spans 15 residues. Germline V gives CDR1 SGHNT, CDR2 YYREEE (reference sequence). V dropped 0 bases and J dropped 5 bases, with 14 bases sitting between them. CDR3: CASSLAYGGNTEAFF. DNA of the CDR3: TGTGCCAGCAGCTTGGCATACGGGGGGAATACTGAAGCTTTCTTT. The full variable domain, its missing parts supplied by reference TRBV5-4 and TRBJ1-1, is ETGVTQSPTHLIKTRGQQVTLRCSSQSGHNTVSWYQQALGQGPQFIFQYYREEENGRGNFPPRFSGLQFPNYSSELNVNALELDDSALYLCASSLAYGGNTEAFFGQGTRLTVV.

This chain connects TRBV18 to TRBJ2-5; TRBD1 matches 8 bases. J lost 4 bases, V lost 4 bases, and 8 bases had no gene match. The CDR3 covers 15 residues. Germline CDR1 reads KGHSH; CDR2 reads LQKENI. The CDR3 reads CASSRWGQEAETQYF. The CDR3 DNA is TGTGCCAGCTCACGCTGGGGACAGGAGGCAGAGACCCAGTACTTC. Based on the CDR3 plus reference TRBV18 and TRBJ2-5, the full variable domain is NAGVMQNPRHLVRRRGQEARLRCSPMKGHSHVYWYRQLPEEGLKFMVYLQKENIIDESGMPKERFSAEFPKEGPSILRIQQVVRGDSAAYFCASSRWGQEAETQYFGPGTRLLVL.

The chain combines TRBV5-1 with TRBJ1-6; 8 bases agree with TRBD1. CDR3 length: 15 residues. From germline, CDR1 is SGHRS and CDR2 YFSETQ. After removal of 1 base from V and 8 bases from J, the junction contained 5 bases not matched to a gene. The CDR3 nucleotides are TGCGCCAGCAGCTTGTCCGGGACAGGCTATTCACCCCTCCACTTT. This codes for CASSLSGTGYSPLHF.

The chain employs TRBV4-1 and TRBJ2-7; 10 bases are a match to TRBD1. The CDR3 loop spans 15 amino acids. Germline assignment: CDR1 MGHRA and CDR2 YSYEKL. Losses at the gene ends were 4 bases for V and 5 bases for J; bases not matched to a gene: 8. The CDR3 is CASSRTGTGDHEQYF. CDR3 in DNA: TGCGCCAGCAGCCGAACCGGGACAGGGGACCACGAGCAGTACTTC.

This clone showed up many times. The chain carries TRBV7-2 and TRBJ1-1; tentative D call: TRBD1 (5 bases). The CDR3 extends over 13 amino acids. The V end lost 5 bases, the J end lost 0 bases, and 7 bases lay between the germline ends. Germline CDR1 SGHTA, CDR2 FQGNSA. The CDR3 sequence: CASSAGLNTEAFF. The CDR3 bases are TGTGCCAGCAGCGCAGGGTTGAACACTGAAGCTTTCTTT.

CDR3 in DNA: TGCAGCGTCCTTCGCGGGACAGGACCCAATGAGCAGTTCTTC. Its protein is CSVLRGTGPNEQFF. This chain links TRBV29-1 with TRBJ2-1; 8 nucleotides line up with TRBD1. The CDR3 extends over 14 amino acids. CDR1 SQVTM and CDR2 ANQGSEA come from the germline V gene. Trimming took 6 bases from V and 6 from J; bases not matched to a gene: 10.

The chain employs TRBV10-3 and TRBJ2-1, with a weak D call TRBD1 (6 bases). Germline assignment: CDR1 ENHRY and CDR2 SYGVKD. Trimming took 6 bases from V and 5 from J, leaving 14 bases between them. The CDR3 is 14 amino acids. DNA of the CDR3: TGTGCCATCAGGGCAGGGGAGAATAACAATGAGCAGTTCTTC. Protein product: CAIRAGENNNEQFF.

The V call is TRBV6-5, the J call TRBJ1-1; D is possibly TRBD1 (5 bases). V was pared by 5 bases and J by 8 bases, with 12 bases between. The germline V gene encodes CDR1 MNHEY and CDR2 SVGAGI. CDR3 length: 12 residues. CDR3 nucleotides: TGTGCCAGCAGTCCCAGGGAGGGGGAAGCTTTCTTT. Translating gives CASSPREGEAFF.

The gene calls are TRBV9 and TRBJ1-2, with D tentatively TRBD1 (5 bases). Germline CDR1 is SGDLS and CDR2 is YYNGEE. CDR3 length: 16 amino acids. The V end was cut by 0 bases, the J end by 2 bases, with 14 bases between. The CDR3, as DNA: TGTGCCAGCAGCGTAGCTAGGGGCGCCGGGAACTATGGCTACACCTTC. Its translation: CASSVARGAGNYGYTF. Supplemented by reference TRBV9 and TRBJ1-2, the full variable domain reads DSGVTQTPKHLITATGQRVTLRCSPRSGDLSVYWYQQSLDQGLQFLIQYYNGEERAKGNILERFSAQQFPDLHSELNLSSLELGDSALYFCASSVARGAGNYGYTFGSGTRLTVV.

The CDR3, as DNA: TGTGCCAGCAGCCCGAAGACAGGGGCAGCCTACGAGCAGTACTTC. Residues: CASSPKTGAAYEQYF. This rearrangement joins TRBV4-2 to TRBJ2-7; 8 bases match TRBD1. The V gene end was trimmed by 4 bases and the J gene end by 2 bases; junction bases not matched to a gene: 7. CDR3 length: 15 residues. Per germline, CDR1 LGHNA and CDR2 YNFKEQ.

J is TRBJ1-4 and V is TRBV30, with D possibly TRBD1 on 5 matching bases. Trimming pared 2 bases from V and 7 bases from J, leaving 11 bases between. CDR1 and CDR2 from the germline V gene are GTSNPN and SVGIG (reference sequence). This CDR3 is built from 13 residues. The DNA for the CDR3 is TGTGCCTGGAGTCGGGAGGGGACTGAAAAACTGTTTTTT. As protein: CAWSREGTEKLFF. The whole variable domain, filled in from reference TRBV30 and TRBJ1-4, reads SQTIHQWPATLVQPVGSPLSLECTVEGTSNPNLYWYRQAAGRGLQLLFYSVGIGQISSEVPQNLSASRPQDRQFILSSKKLLLSDSGFYLCAWSREGTEKLFFGSGTQLSVL.

The chain couples TRBV5-6 to TRBJ1-2; D is undetermined. Trimming removed 4 bases at V and 8 bases at J, with 15 bases between. The CDR3 extends over 13 amino acids. Germline CDR1 SGHDT, CDR2 YYEEEE. CDR3 residues: CASSNGLGGGYTF. CDR3 in DNA: TGTGCCAGCAGCAACGGACTGGGAGGAGGCTACACCTTC.

The rearrangement uses TRBV7-9 and TRBJ2-1, with 10 bases matching TRBD2. With 6 bases clipped from V and 6 bases from J, the junction kept 2 bases outside the gene matches. Looked up from germline, CDR1 is SEHNR and CDR2 is FQNEAQ (reference sequence). The length of the CDR3 is 13 residues. Here the CDR3 DNA reads TGTGCCAGCAGGAGCGGGGGGGGCAATGAGCAGTTCTTC. It codes for CASRSGGGNEQFF.

The V call is TRBV20-1, the J call TRBJ2-7; weak D call: TRBD2 (5 bases). The germline CDR1 and CDR2 sequences are DFQATT and SNEGSKA (reference sequence). The CDR3 is 11 residues long. The V end lost 1 base, the J end lost 6 bases, and 7 bases lay between the germline ends. The CDR3 sequence is CSARAGFEQYF. For the CDR3, the DNA is TGCAGTGCTAGAGCGGGGTTCGAGCAGTACTTC.